Presented here are 5 T cell receptor beta chains from one specimen sequenced in a study of molecular identifiers for immune sequencing clone quantification. Via MiXCR, TCRdb re-called the PCR reads, giving one row per CDR3 protein. The table records more than 35,000 distinct CDR3 sequences, 15% to 20% of them present only once. Material: naive CD8+ T cells from blood, with Jurkat cell RNA spiked in. As for subset: FACS-sorted CD8+CD4-CCR7+CD45RA+ naive T cells. These receptors all come from a human donor in good health. Some libraries in this study had Jurkat cell RNA spiked in.

As to this clonotype: The junction departs from germline at one end; a sequencing error may be responsible. The CDR3 region is CASSIATQREGRDTQYF. The CDR3 region has the DNA TGTGCCAGCAGCATAGCAACCCAGCGGGAGGGCCGAGATACGCAGTATTTT. The chain combines TRBV7-9 with TRBJ2-3; 10 bases map to TRBD2. This CDR3 is 17 amino acids long. Germline values: CDR1 SEHNR, CDR2 FQNEAQ (reference sequence).

A word on this clonotype: A much bigger clone sits one base away, suggesting this may be a read error. V gene TRBV27 combines with J gene TRBJ1-5; TRBD1 aligns across 9 bases. CDR1 is MNHEY, CDR2 SMNVEV, per germline (reference sequence). The CDR3 covers 15 residues. The CDR3 bases are TGTGCCAGCAGTTTAACCGGGACAGGGAATCAGCACCAGCATTTT. Amino acid sequence: CASSLTGTGNQHQHF.

Comment on this clonotype: A read error may be the cause here, since a much bigger clone is one base away. This chain uses TRBV7-6 with TRBJ2-7, with 9 bases aligning to TRBD1. Germline-derived CDR1 and CDR2 are SGHVS and FNYEAQ. The ends lost 2 bases at V and 5 bases at J; junction bases unmatched: 16. The CDR3 length is 18 residues. CDR3 sequence reads: CASSLKYGRDRVPHEQYF. CDR3 nucleotide sequence: TGTGCCAGCAGCTTAAAATATGGCCGGGACAGGGTGCCCCACGAGCAGTACTTC.

This clonotype was picked up many times. This chain connects TRBV12-3 or TRBV12-4 to TRBJ2-3, with D possibly TRBD1 on 6 matching bases. The V end lost 2 bases, the J end lost 1 base, and 16 bases lay between the germline ends. CDR3 size: 17 residues. CDR3 in DNA: TGTGCCAGCAGTTTAACCCGCCAGGGGATGGGCACAGATACGCAGTATTTT. It is translated as CASSLTRQGMGTDTQYF.

Only a few counts were recorded for this clonotype. This CDR3 is CASSLTSGSYAHEQFF. The CDR3 DNA reads as TGTGCCAGCAGTTTGACTAGCGGGAGCTACGCCCATGAGCAGTTCTTC. The chain combines TRBV27 with TRBJ2-1; 12 positions match TRBD2. Trimming took 3 bases from V and 8 from J; bases not matched to a gene: 8. CDR3 length: 16 amino acids. Germline assignment: CDR1 MNHEY and CDR2 SMNVEV (reference sequence).